A single T cell receptor beta chain is shown here with its context. Its antigen remains unidentified. It has no much larger one-base neighbor in the sample; base qualities were not kept. This record comes from a study of shared clonotypes between healthy human individuals (dated by TCRdb to 2018 to 2020). Broadly, across the study: A couple of women and a few men aged 18 to 49 years were included in the cohort. Between about 0.85 and 8.9 billion PBMCs per donor were obtained by leukapheresis. To estimate repertoire size and how much clonotypes are shared between individuals, the study performed deep sequencing of blood TCR repertoires from roughly five healthy adults. To increase sequencing depth and limit assay-specific biases, TCR repertoire library preparation and sequencing were carried out by different laboratories using diverse techniques. What the study reported, not specific to this receptor: Sampling was limited to blood, and TCR repertoires in tissue likely differ from TCR repertoires in blood. The genetic and exposure-history diversity represented was limited by the small number of donors. Based on pairwise subsampling, the degree of clonotype sharing among donors was expected to be affected by sequencing depth.

Using the deep immunoSEQ assay, multiplex PCR amplified TCR CDR3 regions from genomic DNA. Extracted genomic DNA from each cell subset was distributed evenly across all wells of several immunoSEQ 96-well plates, and each plate was treated as a replicate. Each replicate PCR for unsorted PBMC received approximately 300 ng genomic DNA, equal to about 30,000 T cell genomes. Ten immunoSEQ deep assay plates were used to sequence unsorted PBMC genomic DNA. Purified libraries were measured with a Qubit 3.0 fluorometer, size-checked on a Bioanalyzer 2100, and measured again with the KAPA Library Quantification kit. Every immunoSEQ 96-well plate was sequenced on a dedicated single-read 150-cycle Illumina NextSeq 550 flow cell. The authors processed their data as follows. Because the immunoSEQ output included only junctional sequences and no quality scores, the filtering could not be the same as the filtering used for full-length reads. Sequences were annotated with PyIR, a Python wrapper for IgBLAST v1.9, and V/J genes and CDR3 were assigned using IMGT germline references. Any read was removed if the V/J assignment was weak (E-value above 1e-6), the CDR3 was missing, or the read contained stop codons, out-of-frame junctions, or ambiguous translated residues. V3J clonotypes were defined as sequences sharing the same inferred V gene, J gene, and CDR3 amino acid sequence. To compute the percentage overlap between repertoires, the number of shared unique clonotypes was divided by the size of the smaller repertoire. Richness of each repertoire was evaluated using RTK rarefaction, the Chao1 estimator, and Recon v2.1 estimates of unobserved clonotypes. Here the immuneACCESS table is served through TCRdb, limited to in-frame sequences with V and J called. Missing clones are a known gap in these copies; in checked studies unresolved V genes cover under half, and the rest lacks a known reason. V and J calls and clone size follow that table, whereas D and trimming were derived from the DNA. The sample yields 450,000 to 600,000 clones; about four fifths were counted once. The top ten clonotypes cover over 10% of the sample.

The donors were healthy, HIV-negative adults with no recently reported acute infections or vaccinations. Every donor was a Caucasian adult living in Nashville, Tennessee, USA. For unsorted samples, 100 million or so PBMCs were counted, and genomic DNA was extracted using the QIAamp DNA Blood Mini kit. Blood was obtained by leukapheresis, after which PBMCs were separated by Ficoll-Histopaque density gradient centrifugation and cryopreserved in liquid nitrogen vapor phase. V lost 10 bases and J lost 1 base, and the count of bases not matched to a germline gene is 14. In the germline V gene (reference sequence), CDR1 corresponds to MNHNY and CDR2 to SVGAGI. Including the terminal cysteine and phenylalanine, the CDR3 comprises 16 residues. Just CDR3 DNA is preserved here, 48 bases in frame from base 1.

The sample was PBMCs. The clonotype comes from a woman in her thirties or forties in good health. Some clones in this sample may be carry-over from other donors' samples. This receptor chain uses TRBV6-6 and TRBJ2-7, with 9 bases matching TRBD1. The CDR3 is CATSQSQQGASYEQYF. The sequenced DNA: TGTGCCACCAGCCAAAGCCAACAGGGGGCTTCCTACGAGCAGTACTTC.